These 21 T cell receptor beta chains came from one sample sequenced in a study of blood T cell repertoires in COVID-19. Method: immunoSEQ multiplex PCR; TCRdb's copy keeps in-frame clones and lacks some. Altogether fewer than 120,000 clones are present, roughly four fifths being singletons, with the ten largest covering 15% to 20%. The sample consisted of peripheral blood. These receptors originate from a woman in her fifties or sixties with acute or convalescent COVID-19.

This clone is a singleton in its sample. The V gene is TRBV30, the J gene TRBJ1-2; TRBD1 matches at 9 bases. CDR1 is GTSNPN, CDR2 SVGIG, per germline (reference sequence). V shed 0 bases and J 7 bases; nucleotides not matched to a gene: 12. The CDR3 runs 16 residues. DNA of the CDR3: TGTGCCTGGAGTGTACTTAACAGGGGGCGATATTCTGGCTACACCTTC. Translation gives CAWSVLNRGRYSGYTF.

CDR3 region: CASSAEGTVSYNEQFF. The DNA for the CDR3 is TGTGCCAGCAGCGCTGAGGGGACAGTATCCTACAATGAGCAGTTCTTC. The chain combines TRBV7-3 with TRBJ2-1, with 7 bases lining up with TRBD1. Trimming took 5 bases from V and 1 from J; bases not matched to a gene: 8. The germline CDR1 and CDR2 sequences are SGHTA and FQGTGA. The CDR3 has 16 amino acids.

Only a few counts were recorded for this clone. The V call is TRBV7-9, the J call TRBJ1-5; D gene uncertain. Between the trimmed V and J ends, which lost 6 bases and 7 bases, there was a span of 10 bases. Germline V gene lookup returns CDR1 SEHNR and CDR2 FQNEAQ (reference sequence). The CDR3 totals 12 residues. This chain's CDR3 is CASSYPGQPQHF. The CDR3 DNA sequence: TGTGCCAGCAGTTACCCGGGACAGCCCCAGCATTTT.

This clone was seen a few times. This rearrangement joins TRBV5-6 to TRBJ1-2, with 8 bases fitting TRBD1. Per the germline V gene, CDR1 is SGHDT and CDR2 is YYEEEE. CDR3 length equals 13 residues. Losses at the gene ends were 4 bases for V and 8 bases for J; bases not matched to a gene: 7. The CDR3, as DNA: TGTGCCAGCAGCGACAGGGGCAGTTTCGGCTACACCTTC. It translates to CASSDRGSFGYTF.

This sequence joins TRBV5-4 and TRBJ1-6; no reliable D call. CDR3 size: 16 residues. The V gene's germline CDR1 is SGHNT and CDR2 YYREEE (reference sequence). The V end lost 5 bases, the J end lost 5 bases, and 17 bases lay between the germline ends. CDR3 sequence: CASSSSEQMNNSPLHF. The CDR3, as DNA: TGTGCCAGCAGTTCCAGTGAACAGATGAATAATTCACCCCTCCACTTT.

This clone was seen repeatedly, ten times or more. The gene calls are TRBV7-9 and TRBJ1-4, with D possibly matching TRBD1 (5 bases). The CDR3 totals 14 residues. CDR1 is SEHNR, CDR2 FQNEAQ, per germline (reference sequence). Trimming took off 7 bases at V and 5 bases at J, with 14 bases between the two ends. The CDR3 is CASNRGTRNEKLFF. CDR3 coding DNA: TGTGCCAGCAACCGCGGGACCCGGAATGAAAAACTGTTTTTT. The variable domain in full, completed from reference TRBV7-9 and TRBJ1-4, reads DTGVSQNPRHKITKRGQNVTFRCDPISEHNRLYWYRQTLGQGPEFLTYFQNEAQLEKSRLLSDRFSAERPKGSFSTLEIQRTEQGDSAMYLCASNRGTRNEKLFFGSGTQLSVL.

The chain employs TRBV7-2 and TRBJ2-2; 10 bases match TRBD1. The CDR3 covers 15 residues. With V trimmed by 4 bases and J by 7 bases, 6 bases remained unmatched. The germline CDR1 and CDR2 sequences are SGHTA and FQGNSA. CDR3 in amino acids: CASSWTGGGGGELFF. The DNA for the CDR3 is TGTGCCAGCAGCTGGACAGGGGGTGGCGGCGGGGAGCTGTTTTTT.

The chain combines TRBV7-2 with TRBJ1-4; TRBD1 aligns across 8 bases. This CDR3 contains 15 residues. Germline CDR1 and CDR2: SGHTA and FQGNSA. J gave up 6 bases and V 5 bases, and 8 bases lay outside the gene matches. The CDR3 bases are TGTGCCAGCAGCCCGCAACAGGGGGGGGATGAAAAACTGTTTTTT. Protein sequence: CASSPQQGGDEKLFF.

This chain's CDR3 is CASSHRTGANYGYTF. CDR3 nucleotides: TGCGCCAGCAGCCACCGGACAGGAGCTAACTATGGCTACACCTTC. This chain joins TRBV4-3 and TRBJ1-2, with 7 nucleotides matching TRBD1. This CDR3 has 15 amino acids. The junction had 4 bases not matched to a gene; V was cut back by 3 bases and J by 0 bases. The germline CDR1 and CDR2 sequences are LGHNA and YSLEER.

The genes are TRBV10-3 and TRBJ1-4; D is perhaps TRBD1 (5 bases). V was cut by 6 bases and J by 14 bases, with 22 bases left in between. The CDR3 length is 14 residues. Germline V gene sequence: CDR1 ENHRY, CDR2 SYGVKD. The CDR3 spells CAISDRPGGGSLFF. The CDR3 DNA follows: TGTGCCATCAGCGATCGCCCTGGGGGGGGTTCCCTGTTTTTT.

The V and J genes are TRBV4-2 and TRBJ1-1; D not certain. The V end was cut by 2 bases, the J end by 1 base, with 14 bases between. CDR1 is LGHNA, CDR2 YNFKEQ, per germline. This CDR3 region has 16 residues. The CDR3 loop reads CASSQSAGFGNTEAFF. DNA of the CDR3: TGTGCCAGCAGCCAATCCGCGGGCTTCGGGAACACTGAAGCTTTCTTT.

The CDR3 DNA reads as TGTGCCAGCAGCTTACCCTCCTGGGGAGTAGCGGGGGGGCCTGAGCAGTTCTTC. This gives the protein CASSLPSWGVAGGPEQFF. V gene TRBV7-8 combines with J gene TRBJ2-1; 11 bases are a match to TRBD2. Germline V gene data show CDR1 as SGHVS and CDR2 as FQNEAQ. There are 18 residues in the CDR3. The V and J ends lost 2 bases and 9 bases, in that order; junction bases with no gene match: 15.

This chain connects TRBV2 to TRBJ2-2; D possibly corresponds to TRBD1 (6 bases). The CDR3 loop spans 14 amino acids. Trimming cost V 4 bases and J 4 bases, with 10 bases left between them. Germline CDR1 is SNHLY and CDR2 is FYNNEI. In DNA form, the CDR3 reads TGTGCCAGCAGTGTGGTGGGGGCCACCGGGGAGCTGTTTTTT. Encoded protein: CASSVVGATGELFF.

The J gene is TRBJ1-4, the V gene TRBV6-5; a weak D match, TRBD1 (5 bases). V lost 4 bases and J lost 2, with 8 bases in between. Germline lookup yields CDR1 MNHEY and CDR2 SVGAGI. The CDR3 consists of 14 residues. As DNA, the CDR3 is TGTGCCAGCAGTTCAGGGTTTACTAATGAAAAACTGTTTTTT. It is translated as CASSSGFTNEKLFF.

The chain recombines TRBV7-2 with TRBJ2-7; D gene ambiguous. Germline CDR1 reads SGHTA; CDR2 reads FQGNSA. The CDR3 length is 13 residues. With 5 bases removed from V and 0 bases from J, the gap between germline ends came to 8 bases. The CDR3 spells CASSKRGSYEQYF. In DNA form, the CDR3 reads TGTGCCAGCAGCAAACGCGGCTCCTACGAGCAGTACTTC.

In nucleotides, the CDR3 is TGTGCCAGCAGCGTAGATCCCTCCTCTGGGGCCAACGTCCTGACTTTC. This gives the protein CASSVDPSSGANVLTF. The V and J genes are TRBV9 and TRBJ2-6, with unresolved D. Trimming stripped 0 bases from V and 0 bases from J, with 7 bases between. Germline V CDR1 and CDR2: SGDLS, YYNGEE. CDR3 length: 16 residues.

In its sample, this clone was seen a few times. V gene TRBV5-5 combines with J gene TRBJ2-1; 7 bases align to TRBD2. Germline assignment: CDR1 SGHKS and CDR2 YYEKEE (reference sequence). CDR3 size: 13 residues. The V gene end was trimmed by 1 base and the J gene end by 10 bases; junction bases not matched to a gene: 5. CDR3 in amino acids: CASSLSSGGEQFF. For the CDR3, the DNA is TGTGCCAGCAGCTTGTCTAGCGGCGGGGAGCAGTTCTTC.

This clone has a handful of counts. J is TRBJ1-5 and V is TRBV28; tentatively, D is TRBD1 (5 bases). Germline CDR1 and CDR2: MDHEN and SYDVKM. With 4 bases removed from V and 5 bases from J, the gap between germline ends came to 12 bases. The length of the CDR3 is 14 residues. DNA for the CDR3: TGTGCCAGCAGTTCCCGATTAGGGGATCAGCCCCAGCATTTT. Protein product: CASSSRLGDQPQHF.

The chain has TRBV7-9 and TRBJ1-2, with 7 bases identical to TRBD1. The CDR3 runs 15 residues. The V and J ends lost 4 bases and 8 bases, in that order; junction bases with no gene match: 13. Germline values: CDR1 SEHNR, CDR2 FQNEAQ (reference sequence). The CDR3 region has the DNA TGTGCCAGCAGCTACTCCGGGACAGAAAAGGGGGGCTACACCTTC. As protein: CASSYSGTEKGGYTF.

The V call is TRBV12-5, the J call TRBJ1-6; 8 nucleotides align to TRBD1. The ends lost 6 bases at V and 11 bases at J; junction bases unmatched: 6. CDR1 LGHNT and CDR2 FRNRAP come from the germline V gene. This CDR3 is built from 13 residues. CDR3: CASGGQEWTPLHF. The CDR3 coding sequence is TGTGCTAGTGGGGGACAGGAGTGGACACCCCTCCACTTT. Looking up the rest from reference TRBV12-5 and TRBJ1-6 gives the full variable domain: DARVTQTPRHKVTEMGQEVTMRCQPILGHNTVFWYRQTMMQGLELLAYFRNRAPLDDSGMPKDRFSAEMPDATLATLKIQPSEPRDSAVYFCASGGQEWTPLHFGNGTRLTVT.

The rearrangement uses TRBV12-3 or TRBV12-4 and TRBJ1-2; no definite D call. The CDR3 sequence is 13 residues long. Trimming pared 3 bases from V and 7 bases from J, leaving 12 bases between. CDR3 nucleotide sequence: TGTGCCAGCAGTTTTCAGGCAGGAGGTGGCTACACCTTC. This codes for CASSFQAGGGYTF.